This is a list of T cell receptor beta chains from one sample in a study of siplizumab effects on memory and regulatory T cells. Measured with immunoSEQ multiplex PCR; TCRdb has only the in-frame clones, and not every one. The sample lists more than 85,000 clones, more than 90% occurring once. Sequenced material: CD4+ T cells sorted from blood. All receptors come from a human donor in good health. Both conserved end residues are part of each CDR3. The order of the fields is J gene, V gene, CDR3 protein.

j_call: TRBJ1-6; v_call: TRBV19; cdr3_aa: CASSPRAGVNSPLHF
j_call: TRBJ2-5; v_call: TRBV7-2; cdr3_aa: CASSLSGTQYF
j_call: TRBJ2-6; v_call: TRBV14; cdr3_aa: CASSLLAGATGANVLTF
j_call: TRBJ1-3; v_call: TRBV5-1; cdr3_aa: CASSQDSAGNTIYF
j_call: TRBJ1-5; v_call: TRBV18; cdr3_aa: CASSLEEVQPQHF
j_call: TRBJ1-1; v_call: TRBV18; cdr3_aa: CASSPRTGTEAFF
j_call: TRBJ1-1; v_call: TRBV20-1; cdr3_aa: CSARSGEAFF
j_call: TRBJ2-5; v_call: TRBV7-9; cdr3_aa: CASNRGRLQETQYF
j_call: TRBJ1-2; v_call: TRBV19; cdr3_aa: CASSSDRGTNYGYTF
j_call: TRBJ2-3; v_call: TRBV18; cdr3_aa: CASSPLRWPDTQYF
j_call: TRBJ2-3; v_call: TRBV11-3; cdr3_aa: CASSSGGLAGVTDTQYF
j_call: TRBJ2-7; v_call: TRBV5-4; cdr3_aa: CASSLAGTSAHEQYF
j_call: TRBJ2-2; v_call: TRBV9; cdr3_aa: CASSVDQDRVTGELFF
j_call: TRBJ2-4; v_call: TRBV19; cdr3_aa: CASSMGATLAKNIQYF
j_call: TRBJ1-3; v_call: TRBV29-1; cdr3_aa: CSVDQGGNGNTIYF
j_call: TRBJ2-1; v_call: TRBV18; cdr3_aa: CASSPQGPSGGTYNEQFF
j_call: TRBJ2-5; v_call: TRBV6-6; cdr3_aa: CASTQRGGETQYF
j_call: TRBJ2-2; v_call: TRBV7-7; cdr3_aa: CASSLLNTGELFF
j_call: TRBJ1-3; v_call: TRBV4-1; cdr3_aa: CASSGDGFFSGNTIYF
j_call: TRBJ1-2; v_call: TRBV5-8; cdr3_aa: CASSRKTGGNGYTF
j_call: TRBJ2-7; v_call: TRBV6-1; cdr3_aa: CASRSPSGSGYEQYF
j_call: TRBJ1-6; v_call: TRBV5-1; cdr3_aa: CASSRDGDSPLHF